Sequencing of this T cell receptor (beta chain) was carried out in a study of human T cells and chemical hapten exposure. Time point specified: healthy volunteer bleed at 6 weeks. It was from unfractionated whole blood that total RNA was extracted. TCRdb reanalysed the RACE reads using MiXCR and keeps one entry per CDR3 protein. The sample has about 77,000 distinct CDR3 sequences; about 9.2% are singletons. Trimming left V 2 bases short and J 0 bases short, with 7 bases between. The CDR3 is 14 amino acids. The clonotype originates from a female donor in good health. Some clones in this sample may be carry-over from other donors' samples. The rearrangement uses TRBV12-3 or TRBV12-4 and TRBJ1-1; no reliable D call. Input material: whole blood. CDR3 amino acids: CASSLPQMNTEAFF. CDR3 bases: TGTGCCAGCAGTTTACCCCAGATGAACACTGAAGCTTTCTTT.